Listed below are T cell receptor beta chains from one sample, sequenced in a study of tumor-infiltrating lymphocytes in primary liver carcinoma. TCRdb re-called the multiplex PCR reads with MiXCR, one entry per CDR3 protein. The repertoire holds about 200,000 distinct CDR3 sequences, about 61% seen once, with 6% to 8.5% in the top ten. Specimen: peripheral blood. These receptors came from a woman aged 60 to 75 with primary liver carcinoma and hepatitis B virus infection. Both conserved end residues are part of each CDR3. The D gene is left open where the match is weak. Expanded clones get a size class; other rows say once, few or many, or leave the size out.

size	D	V	J	length	DNA	CDR3
once	-	TRBV11-3	TRBJ1-1	14	TGTACCAGCAGCTCAGGGCTGAGGAATACTGAAGCTTTCTTT	CTSSSGLRNTEAFF
-	TRBD2	TRBV6-6	TRBJ2-6	15	TGTGCCAGCAGGCTACGGGACTATGGGGCCAACGTCCTGACTTTC	CASRLRDYGANVLTF
many	TRBD2	TRBV11-2	TRBJ2-5	15	TGTGCCAGCAGCCCCGCGGGAGCGCGAGGAGAGACCCAGTACTTC	CASSPAGARGETQYF
-	TRBD2	TRBV6-6	TRBJ2-1	16	TGTGCCAGCAGTTCGGGGGTTTTGGGCGGGAGCATTGAGCAGTTCTTC	CASSSGVLGGSIEQFF
-	-	TRBV12-3/TRBV12-4	TRBJ1-5	13	TGTGCCAGCAGAGACAGGAACAATCAGCCCCAGCATTTT	CASRDRNNQPQHF
-	TRBD2	TRBV6-4	TRBJ2-1	17	TGTGCCAGCAGTGACTTTAGTAGCGGGGGGGACCACAATGAGCAGTTCTTC	CASSDFSSGGDHNEQFF
few	TRBD2	TRBV4-1	TRBJ2-7	13	TGCACCAGCAGCCAAGGACTAGCCTACGAGCAGTACTTC	CTSSQGLAYEQYF
-	TRBD1	TRBV6-1	TRBJ1-5	21	TGTGCCAGCATCGACTACCGCGTAGGGACAGGGGGCGCAGGGAGCAATCAGCCGCAGCATTTT	CASIDYRVGTGGAGSNQPQHF
-	-	TRBV2	TRBJ1-2	15	TGTGCCAGCAGTGAAACGTCAGCAGCTAACTATGGCCACACCTTC	CASSETSAANYGHTF
-	-	TRBV14	TRBJ2-2	15	TGTGCCAGCAGCCGAGAGACGTGGGGCCCCGGGGAGCTGTTTTTT	CASSRETWGPGELFF